A single sample is the source of the 18 T cell receptor beta chains below, sequenced in a study of blood T cell repertoires in COVID-19. The assay was immunoSEQ multiplex PCR, and TCRdb's table has in-frame clones only and misses some. The sample records about 400,000 clones, 70% to 90% being singletons. Specimen: peripheral blood. All receptors derive from a man in his forties with acute or convalescent COVID-19.

CDR3 coding DNA: TGTGCCAGTAGTACCTCCTTGACAGGGGGCGCGGATACGCAGTATTTT. Amino acids: CASSTSLTGGADTQYF. The genes are TRBV19 and TRBJ2-3, with 10 bases aligning to TRBD1. J gave up 6 bases and V 4 bases, and 10 bases lay outside the gene matches. Per the germline V gene, CDR1 is LNHDA and CDR2 is SQIVND (reference sequence). The length of the CDR3 is 16 residues. Using reference TRBV19 and TRBJ2-3 for the parts outside the CDR3, the full variable domain is DGGITQSPKYLFRKEGQNVTLSCEQNLNHDAMYWYRQDPGQGLRLIYYSQIVNDFQKGDIAEGYSVSREKKESFPLTVTSAQKNPTAFYLCASSTSLTGGADTQYFGPGTRLTVL.

The V and J genes are TRBV9 and TRBJ1-6, with TRBD1 identical over 7 bases. J lost 7 bases, V lost 1 base, and 2 bases had no gene match. Germline CDR1 reads SGDLS; CDR2 reads YYNGEE. This CDR3 contains 14 residues. DNA for the CDR3: TGTGCCAGCAGCGTATCAGGGGGAAATTCACCCCTCCACTTT. Protein: CASSVSGGNSPLHF.

The chain carries TRBV7-3 and TRBJ2-2; D possibly corresponds to TRBD1 (6 bases). V was clipped by 6 bases and J by 2 bases, with 7 bases between them. This CDR3 contains 13 residues. In germline, CDR1 is SGHTA, CDR2 FQGTGA. CDR3 nucleotide sequence: TGTGCCAGCAGAGGGGGAAACACCGGGGAGCTGTTTTTT. Protein: CASRGGNTGELFF. Combining the CDR3 with reference TRBV7-3 and TRBJ2-2 gives the whole variable domain GAGVSQTPSNKVTEKGKYVELRCDPISGHTALYWYRQSLGQGPEFLIYFQGTGAADDSGLPNDRFFAVRPEGSVSTLKIQRTERGDSAVYLCASRGGNTGELFFGEGSRLTVL.

The chain links TRBV7-9 to TRBJ2-6, with 7 bases lining up with TRBD2. From germline, CDR1 is SEHNR and CDR2 FQNEAQ (reference sequence). This CDR3 spans 18 amino acids. Germline trimming cut 1 base from V and 0 bases from J; bases unmatched to any gene: 6. CDR3 region: CASSLGWGGFSGANVLTF. CDR3 sequence (DNA): TGTGCCAGCAGCTTAGGTTGGGGAGGGTTCTCTGGGGCCAACGTCCTGACTTTC.

The chain uses TRBV28 and TRBJ2-7, with TRBD1 as a possible D gene (6 bases). Trimming pared 5 bases from V and 6 bases from J, leaving 14 bases between. Germline V gene sequence: CDR1 MDHEN, CDR2 SYDVKM. The CDR3 has 13 residues. The CDR3 protein is CASSRGRGGEQYF. Here the CDR3 DNA reads TGTGCCAGCAGTCGTGGCAGGGGTGGCGAGCAGTACTTC.

The V gene is TRBV30, the J gene TRBJ1-2; the match to TRBD1 covers 7 bases. The CDR3 runs 13 residues. The V and J ends lost 3 bases and 7 bases, in that order; junction bases with no gene match: 8. Per germline, CDR1 GTSNPN and CDR2 SVGIG (reference sequence). The CDR3 reads CAWRTTGVGGYTF. The CDR3 DNA reads as TGTGCCTGGAGAACAACAGGGGTGGGTGGCTACACCTTC. Looking up the rest from reference TRBV30 and TRBJ1-2 gives the full variable domain: SQTIHQWPATLVQPVGSPLSLECTVEGTSNPNLYWYRQAAGRGLQLLFYSVGIGQISSEVPQNLSASRPQDRQFILSSKKLLLSDSGFYLCAWRTTGVGGYTFGSGTRLTVV.

The CDR3 sequence is CASSANRVKNEKLFF. The CDR3 DNA follows: TGTGCCAGCAGCGCCAACAGGGTTAAAAATGAAAAACTGTTTTTT. The gene calls are TRBV21-1 and TRBJ1-4; the DNA was not used to check the table's D call, TRBD1. TRBV21-1 counts as a pseudogene. The CDR3 extends over 15 amino acids.

The chain recombines TRBV4-3 with TRBJ1-1; D not certain. The CDR3 runs 16 residues. Deletions cut 3 bases from V and 5 bases from J, with 19 bases between. Germline CDR1 reads LGHNA; CDR2 reads YSLEER. The CDR3: CASSQTNPVPGTEAFF. The CDR3, as DNA: TGCGCCAGCAGCCAGACCAACCCGGTACCCGGGACTGAAGCTTTCTTT.

The chain links TRBV5-5 to TRBJ1-2, with D unclear. V was trimmed by 0 bases and J by 8 bases, leaving 17 bases between them. CDR3 length: 15 residues. Germline CDR1 reads SGHKS; CDR2 reads YYEKEE (reference sequence). The DNA for the CDR3 is TGTGCCAGCAGCTTGGGACGGAGCTTATTCTCCGGCTACACCTTC. It yields the protein CASSLGRSLFSGYTF.

The J gene is TRBJ1-3, the V gene TRBV4-1; TRBD1 might be the D (5 bases). This CDR3 region has 16 residues. V was cut by 1 base and J by 8 bases, with 18 bases left in between. The germline gives CDR1 MGHRA, CDR2 YSYEKL. For the CDR3, the DNA is TGCGCCAGCAGCCAAGGCAGCGGGGGGGTACAAGACACCATATATTTT. It codes for CASSQGSGGVQDTIYF.

In DNA form, the CDR3 reads TGTGCCAGCACCGGACAGGCCGGGTGGACTGAAGCTTTCTTT. Its protein product is CASTGQAGWTEAFF. The chain carries TRBV2 and TRBJ1-1, with 7 bases fitting TRBD1. V shed 7 bases and J 5 bases; nucleotides not matched to a gene: 10. This CDR3 comprises 14 residues. Germline-derived CDR1 and CDR2 are SNHLY and FYNNEI.

The V and J genes are TRBV27 and TRBJ2-7; TRBD1 matches 9 bases. Germline-derived CDR1 and CDR2 are MNHEY and SMNVEV (reference sequence). V trimming: 5 bases; J trimming: 8 bases; junction bases outside the gene matches: 10. The CDR3 spans 14 residues. CDR3 DNA sequence: TGTGCCAGCAGTACGACAGGGGGTCCTACTCAGCAGTACTTC. It codes for CASSTTGGPTQQYF.

V gene TRBV9 combines with J gene TRBJ2-6; 8 nucleotides align to TRBD2. Germline V gene lookup returns CDR1 SGDLS and CDR2 YYNGEE. The CDR3 loop spans 15 amino acids. V lost 3 bases and J lost 8; bases outside the gene matches: 7. CDR3 protein: CASSAEGGGTNVLTF. The CDR3 bases are TGTGCCAGCAGCGCGGAGGGCGGGGGGACCAACGTCCTGACTTTC.

This chain links TRBV5-6 with TRBJ2-1; 7 bases are shared with TRBD2. Trimming removed 5 bases from V and 12 bases from J; junction bases left unmatched: 14. In germline, CDR1 is SGHDT, CDR2 YYEEEE. The CDR3 has 14 residues. The CDR3 sequence: CASREGTTKGVQFF. The DNA of the CDR3 is TGTGCCAGCAGGGAGGGGACTACAAAAGGGGTGCAGTTCTTC.

The V call is TRBV27, the J call TRBJ2-1; 8 bases are a match to TRBD2. J was trimmed by 4 bases and V by 0 bases; bases with no gene match: 5. The germline V gene has CDR1 MNHEY and CDR2 SMNVEV (reference sequence). The CDR3 has 16 residues. The CDR3 nucleotides read TGTGCCAGCAGTTTATCTTCGACTAGCGAATACAATGAGCAGTTCTTC. This encodes CASSLSSTSEYNEQFF.

Here the CDR3 DNA reads TGTGCCAGCAGCCCACAAGGGGGCTTGACCTACGAGCAGTACTTC. Protein product: CASSPQGGLTYEQYF. V usage is TRBV2 and J usage is TRBJ2-7; 7 bases are a match to TRBD1. Trimming at V came to 6 bases and at J to 2 bases, leaving 10 bases not matched to a gene. The CDR3 has 15 amino acids. Germline values: CDR1 SNHLY, CDR2 FYNNEI.

V gene TRBV7-3 combines with J gene TRBJ2-3; a weak D match, TRBD2 (6 bases). Per germline, CDR1 SGHTA and CDR2 FQGTGA. Trimming left V 6 bases short and J 9 bases short, with 16 bases between. The length of the CDR3 is 13 residues. The CDR3 loop reads CASSPGTGRTQYF. The CDR3 DNA sequence: TGTGCCAGCAGTCCTGGGACTGGGAGAACGCAGTATTTT.

This clone was seen only a few times. J is TRBJ2-7 and V is TRBV9; tentatively, D is TRBD1 (5 bases). Germline V gives CDR1 SGDLS, CDR2 YYNGEE. Between the trimmed V and J ends, which lost 2 bases and 3 bases, there was a span of 15 bases. This CDR3 has 15 residues. The CDR3 DNA reads TGTGCCAGCAGCGTTGGGGCAGGGCATAGCTACGAGCAGTACTTC. Translated, it gives CASSVGAGHSYEQYF.